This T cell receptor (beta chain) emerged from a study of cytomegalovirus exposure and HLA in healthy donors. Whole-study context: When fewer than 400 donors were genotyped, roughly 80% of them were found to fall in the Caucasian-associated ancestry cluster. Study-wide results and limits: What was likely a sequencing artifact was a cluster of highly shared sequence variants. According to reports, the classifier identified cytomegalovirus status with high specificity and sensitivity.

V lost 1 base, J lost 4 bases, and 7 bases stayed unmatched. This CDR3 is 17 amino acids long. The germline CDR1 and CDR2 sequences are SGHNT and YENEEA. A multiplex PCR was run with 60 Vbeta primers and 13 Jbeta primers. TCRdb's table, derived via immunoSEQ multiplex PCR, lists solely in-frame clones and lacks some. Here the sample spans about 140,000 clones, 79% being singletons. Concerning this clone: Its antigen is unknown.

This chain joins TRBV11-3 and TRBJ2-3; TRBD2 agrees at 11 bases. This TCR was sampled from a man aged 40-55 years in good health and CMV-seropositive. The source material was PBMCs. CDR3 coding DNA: TGTGCCAGCAGCTTAGGGGTAGCGGGAGGGCCCGCAGATACGCAGTATTTT. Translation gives CASSLGVAGGPADTQYF.